This T cell receptor beta chain originates from a study of blood T cells in healthy people across ages. This clonotype has just a few counts. A second PCR, run for roughly 7 to 11 cycles, used a sample-barcoded 5' primer plus a J-beta primer mix. TCRdb passed the 5' RACE reads through MiXCR, listing each CDR3 protein once. The sample includes 630,000 or so distinct CDR3 sequences, 25% to 30% of them seen just once. The V segment lost 6 bases and the J segment 3 bases; nucleotides outside the gene matches: 11. The germline CDR1 and CDR2 sequences are MNHEY and SVGEGT. CDR3 length: 16 amino acids. The clonotype originates from a woman of 80 years or more in good health. Sequencing was done on a sample of blood. The chain carries TRBV6-2 or TRBV6-3 and TRBJ1-5; 7 bases align to TRBD1. The chain's CDR3 is CASRPGTGADNQPQHF. CDR3 DNA: TGTGCCAGCAGACCCGGTACAGGGGCCGACAATCAGCCCCAGCATTTT.